This TCR beta chain was captured by sequencing in a study of blood T cells in healthy people across ages. Donor samples were obtained from healthy Caucasian individuals from Russia, aged about 6 to 90. PCR was performed a second time for about 6 to 11 cycles using a sample-barcoded 5' primer and a J-beta primer mix. A single record per CDR3 protein comes from TCRdb applying MiXCR to the 5' RACE reads. The table lists more than 700,000 distinct CDR3 sequences, around half of them singletons, with approximately 41% in the top ten. The origin of this receptor is a man aged 80 or over in good health. Sequences were obtained from blood.

CDR3 sequence: CASSMGAGEAYNEQFF. The CDR3 nucleotides read TGCGCCAGCAGCATGGGGGCGGGAGAGGCCTACAATGAGCAGTTCTTC. The V and J genes are TRBV5-1 and TRBJ2-1, with a weak D call TRBD2 (7 bases). Germline loops: CDR1 SGHRS, CDR2 YFSETQ. V was trimmed by 4 bases and J by 2 bases, leaving 16 bases between them. The CDR3 spans 16 residues.